The 18 T cell receptor beta chains reported below all come from one sample, sequenced in a study of T cell responses to AZD1222 COVID-19 vaccine. Some clones are missing from TCRdb's copy, which holds only in-frame ones; the method was immunoSEQ multiplex PCR. This sample yields 120,000 or so clones, of which roughly 88% are seen a single time; 4% to 6% belongs to the top ten. The sample here was peripheral blood, taken on day 0 of AZD1222 vaccination. All receptors derive from an adult in good health.

The V and J genes are TRBV7-2 and TRBJ2-7; D ambiguous. The CDR3 extends over 13 amino acids. Looked up from germline, CDR1 is SGHTA and CDR2 is FQGNSA. Trimming left V 5 bases short and J 6 bases short, with 14 bases between. CDR3 in amino acids: CASSARIGLEQYF. CDR3 in DNA: TGTGCCAGCAGCGCCCGGATCGGCCTCGAGCAGTACTTC.

The genes are TRBV6-1 and TRBJ2-3; 8 positions match TRBD2. This CDR3 is built from 16 residues. Germline V gene lookup returns CDR1 MNHNS and CDR2 SASEGT. The ends lost 1 base at V and 4 bases at J; junction bases unmatched: 7. The CDR3 loop reads CASSEVVAGRADTQYF. Here the CDR3 DNA reads TGTGCCAGCAGTGAAGTGGTAGCGGGGAGGGCAGATACGCAGTATTTT.

This chain joins TRBV5-1 and TRBJ2-2; TRBD1 is a possible D gene (5 bases). The CDR3 extends over 15 amino acids. Germline CDR1 reads SGHRS; CDR2 reads YFSETQ. V was pared by 5 bases and J by 4 bases, with 15 bases between. The CDR3 nucleotides read TGCGCCAGCAGTAGAGCAGGGCCGGGCACCGGGGAGCTGTTTTTT. This sequence encodes CASSRAGPGTGELFF.

This chain joins TRBV9 and TRBJ2-1; 15 nucleotides line up with TRBD2. Looked up from germline, CDR1 is SGDLS and CDR2 is YYNGEE. With V trimmed by 3 bases and J by 7 bases, 5 bases remained unmatched. This CDR3 spans 16 amino acids. The CDR3 DNA sequence: TGTGCCAGCAGCGGGACTAGCGGGGGGGCTTGGAATGAGCAGTTCTTC. It codes for CASSGTSGGAWNEQFF. Full variable domain (rest looked up from reference TRBV9 and TRBJ2-1): DSGVTQTPKHLITATGQRVTLRCSPRSGDLSVYWYQQSLDQGLQFLIQYYNGEERAKGNILERFSAQQFPDLHSELNLSSLELGDSALYFCASSGTSGGAWNEQFFGPGTRLTVL.

The chain carries TRBV6-2 or TRBV6-3 and TRBJ1-2; the match to TRBD1 covers 8 bases. The trim removed 5 bases at V and 5 bases at J, leaving 4 bases unmatched. Looked up from germline, CDR1 is MNHEY and CDR2 is SVGEGT. The CDR3 is made up of 13 amino acids. The CDR3 nucleotides read TGTGCCAGCAGTGACAGGGGACGGTATGGCTACACCTTC. It specifies CASSDRGRYGYTF.

The rearrangement joins TRBV7-2 to TRBJ2-7; D possibly corresponds to TRBD1 (5 bases). CDR3 size: 14 residues. Trimming took off 5 bases at V and 2 bases at J, with 13 bases between the two ends. The germline CDR1 and CDR2 sequences are SGHTA and FQGNSA. CDR3 residues: CASSPTQGTYEQYF. In nucleotides, the CDR3 is TGTGCCAGCAGCCCCACCCAGGGAACCTACGAGCAGTACTTC.

V and J are TRBV7-9 and TRBJ1-3; TRBD1 might be the D (6 bases). The length of the CDR3 is 15 residues. Trimming stripped 5 bases from V and 2 bases from J, with 13 bases between. Germline V lookup: CDR1 SEHNR, CDR2 FQNEAQ (reference sequence). The chain's CDR3 is CASSPEGGTGNTIYF. The CDR3 DNA reads TGTGCCAGCAGCCCCGAGGGGGGTACTGGAAACACCATATATTTT.

This clone has only one observation. The chain has TRBV6-2 or TRBV6-3 and TRBJ1-5, with D maybe TRBD1 (5 bases). V lost 2 bases to trimming and J lost 2 bases, with 10 bases between them. The germline CDR1 and CDR2 sequences are MNHEY and SVGEGT. The length of the CDR3 is 15 residues. CDR3 DNA sequence: TGTGCCAGCAGTTACCGGGGGGATGGCAATCAGCCCCAGCATTTT. Translated, it gives CASSYRGDGNQPQHF.

The V and J genes are TRBV18 and TRBJ2-2, with a tentative D call TRBD1 (5 bases). CDR3 size: 14 residues. Germline lookup yields CDR1 KGHSH and CDR2 LQKENI. V was cut by 8 bases and J by 0 bases, with 10 bases left in between. CDR3 sequence: CASTNRPNTGELFF. The DNA of the CDR3 is TGTGCCAGCACGAACAGGCCGAACACCGGGGAGCTGTTTTTT. The whole variable domain, remainder taken from reference TRBV18 and TRBJ2-2, is NAGVMQNPRHLVRRRGQEARLRCSPMKGHSHVYWYRQLPEEGLKFMVYLQKENIIDESGMPKERFSAEFPKEGPSILRIQQVVRGDSAAYFCASTNRPNTGELFFGEGSRLTVL.

The chain uses TRBV6-2 or TRBV6-3 and TRBJ2-7; D uncertain. Germline values: CDR1 MNHEY, CDR2 SVGEGT. Trimming shortened V by 0 bases and J by 6 bases, and 12 bases separated the two germline ends. This CDR3 comprises 14 residues. CDR3 coding DNA: TGTGCCAGCAGTTACTCGGGTTTGTCGGGCGAGCAGTACTTC. It translates to CASSYSGLSGEQYF.

The chain links TRBV12-3 or TRBV12-4 to TRBJ1-2; D remains unclear. This CDR3 comprises 13 residues. V gave up 4 bases and J gave up 4 bases, with 10 bases separating them. The CDR3 DNA sequence: TGTGCCAGCAGTTACACAGAGTTCTATGGCTACACCTTC. This codes for CASSYTEFYGYTF.

The rearrangement uses TRBV4-2 and TRBJ2-6, with 7 bases lining up with TRBD1. Per the germline V gene, CDR1 is LGHNA and CDR2 is YNFKEQ. With V trimmed by 1 base and J by 0 bases, 3 bases remained unmatched. The CDR3 consists of 17 residues. The CDR3 sequence: CASSQAQGSSGANVLTF. CDR3 DNA sequence: TGTGCCAGCAGCCAAGCACAGGGGAGCTCTGGGGCCAACGTCCTGACTTTC.

This chain uses TRBV12-3 or TRBV12-4 with TRBJ2-5; D ambiguous. The CDR3 consists of 13 residues. V gave up 1 base and J gave up 2 bases, with 5 bases separating them. As DNA, the CDR3 is TGTGCCAGCAGTTTAGGGCTTCAAGAGACCCAGTACTTC. It translates to CASSLGLQETQYF.

This chain uses TRBV29-1 with TRBJ2-2; D may be TRBD1 or TRBD2 (6 bases each). V shed 6 bases and J shed 7 bases, with 15 bases lying between them. This CDR3 has 13 amino acids. Germline CDR1 SQVTM, CDR2 ANQGSEA. CDR3 loop: CSVLQGTGGELFF. DNA of the CDR3: TGCAGCGTCCTTCAGGGGACTGGCGGGGAGCTGTTTTTT.

The chain recombines TRBV7-2 with TRBJ1-2, with D perhaps matching TRBD1 (5 bases). Germline CDR1 is SGHTA and CDR2 is FQGNSA. This CDR3 spans 15 amino acids. Trimming removed 4 bases from V and 4 bases from J, with 16 bases in between. CDR3 sequence reads: CASSSQGAFLYGYTF. CDR3 DNA: TGTGCCAGCAGCTCCCAGGGCGCCTTTCTCTATGGCTACACCTTC. Based on the CDR3 plus reference TRBV7-2 and TRBJ1-2, the full variable domain is GAGVSQSPSNKVTEKGKDVELRCDPISGHTALYWYRQSLGQGLEFLIYFQGNSAPDKSGLPSDRFSAERTGGSVSTLTIQRTQQEDSAVYLCASSSQGAFLYGYTFGSGTRLTVV.

About this clone itself: The junction departs from germline at one end; a sequencing error may be responsible. V usage is TRBV4-2 and J usage is TRBJ1-5; tentative D call: TRBD1 (6 bases). Per germline, CDR1 LGHNA and CDR2 YNFKEQ. The CDR3 length is 15 residues. The DNA for the CDR3 is TGTGCCAGCGGCCAGGACAGTTCCGGCAATCAGCCCCAGCATTTT. It translates to CASGQDSSGNQPQHF.

A single count supports this clone. The rearrangement uses TRBV4-3 and TRBJ1-4, with D possibly TRBD1 on 5 matching bases. Germline V lookup: CDR1 LGHNA, CDR2 YSLEER. This CDR3 is built from 15 residues. The V end lost 1 base, the J end lost 5 bases, and 11 bases lay between the germline ends. This CDR3 reads CASSQGTGNNEKLFF. CDR3 bases: TGCGCCAGCAGCCAAGGAACAGGAAACAATGAAAAACTGTTTTTT.

V is TRBV7-6 and J is TRBJ1-2; D gene uncertain. The CDR3 totals 11 residues. The germline V and J ends were trimmed by 4 bases and 5 bases, with 5 bases remaining between them. CDR1 and CDR2 (germline): SGHVS, FNYEAQ. This chain's CDR3 is CASSSGYGYTF. CDR3 DNA: TGTGCCAGCAGCTCAGGTTATGGCTACACCTTC.